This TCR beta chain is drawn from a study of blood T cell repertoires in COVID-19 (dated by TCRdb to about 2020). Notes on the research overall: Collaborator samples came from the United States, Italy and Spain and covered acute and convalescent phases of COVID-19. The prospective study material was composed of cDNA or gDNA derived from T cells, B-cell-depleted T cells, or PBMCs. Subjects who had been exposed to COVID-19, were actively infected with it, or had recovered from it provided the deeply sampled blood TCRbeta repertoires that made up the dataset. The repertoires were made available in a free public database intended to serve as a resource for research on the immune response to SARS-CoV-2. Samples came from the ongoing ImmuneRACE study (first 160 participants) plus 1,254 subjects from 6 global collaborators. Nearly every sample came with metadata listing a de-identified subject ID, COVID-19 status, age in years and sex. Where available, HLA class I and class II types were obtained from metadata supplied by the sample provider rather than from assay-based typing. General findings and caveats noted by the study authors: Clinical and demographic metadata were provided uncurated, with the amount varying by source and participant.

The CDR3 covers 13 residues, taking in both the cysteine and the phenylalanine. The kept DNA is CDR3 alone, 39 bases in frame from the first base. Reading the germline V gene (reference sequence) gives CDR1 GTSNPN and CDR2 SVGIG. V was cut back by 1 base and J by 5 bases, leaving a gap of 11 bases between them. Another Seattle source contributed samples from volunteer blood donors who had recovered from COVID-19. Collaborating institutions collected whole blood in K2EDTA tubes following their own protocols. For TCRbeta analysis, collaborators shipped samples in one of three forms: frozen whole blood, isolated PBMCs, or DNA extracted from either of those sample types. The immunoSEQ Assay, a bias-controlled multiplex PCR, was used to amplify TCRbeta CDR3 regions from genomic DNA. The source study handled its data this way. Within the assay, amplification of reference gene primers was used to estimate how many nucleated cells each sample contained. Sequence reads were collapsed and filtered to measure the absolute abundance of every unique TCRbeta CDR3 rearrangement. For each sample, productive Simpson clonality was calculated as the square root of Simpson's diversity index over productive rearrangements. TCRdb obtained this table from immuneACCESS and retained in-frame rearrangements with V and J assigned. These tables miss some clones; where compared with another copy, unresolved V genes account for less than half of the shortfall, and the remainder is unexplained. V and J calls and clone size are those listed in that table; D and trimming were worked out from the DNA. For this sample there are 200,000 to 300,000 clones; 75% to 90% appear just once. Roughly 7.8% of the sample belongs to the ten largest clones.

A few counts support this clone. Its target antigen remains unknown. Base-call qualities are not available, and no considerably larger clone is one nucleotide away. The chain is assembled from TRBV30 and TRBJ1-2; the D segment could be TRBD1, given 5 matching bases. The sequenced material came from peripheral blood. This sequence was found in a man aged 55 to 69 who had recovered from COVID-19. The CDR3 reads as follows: CAWSDRQLYGYTF. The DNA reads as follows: TGTGCCTGGAGTGACAGGCAACTTTATGGCTACACCTTC.